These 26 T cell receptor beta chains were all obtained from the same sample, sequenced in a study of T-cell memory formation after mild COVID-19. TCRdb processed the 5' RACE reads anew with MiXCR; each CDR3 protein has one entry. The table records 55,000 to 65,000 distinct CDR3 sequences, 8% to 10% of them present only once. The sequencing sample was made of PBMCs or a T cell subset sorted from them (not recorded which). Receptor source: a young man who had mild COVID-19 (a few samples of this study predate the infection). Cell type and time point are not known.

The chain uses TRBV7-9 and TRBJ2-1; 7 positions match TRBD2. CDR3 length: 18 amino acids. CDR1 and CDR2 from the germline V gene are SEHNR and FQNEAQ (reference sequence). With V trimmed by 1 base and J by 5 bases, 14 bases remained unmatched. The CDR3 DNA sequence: TGTGCCAGCAGCTTAGTGGGCCCTGGGACGGGAGGCCACAATGAGCAGTTCTTC. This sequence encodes CASSLVGPGTGGHNEQFF.

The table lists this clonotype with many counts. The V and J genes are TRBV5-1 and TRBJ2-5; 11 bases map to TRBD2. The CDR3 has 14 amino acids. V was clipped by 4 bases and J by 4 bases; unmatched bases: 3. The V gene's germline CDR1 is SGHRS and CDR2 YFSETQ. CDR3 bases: TGCGCCAGCAGCGGTACTAGCGGGGGAGAGACCCAGTACTTC. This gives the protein CASSGTSGGETQYF.

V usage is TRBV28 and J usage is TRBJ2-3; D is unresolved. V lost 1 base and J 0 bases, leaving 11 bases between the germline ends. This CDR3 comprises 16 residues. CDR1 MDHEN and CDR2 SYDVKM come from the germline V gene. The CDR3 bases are TGTGCCAGCAGTTTATCGCCATCACTGAGCACAGATACGCAGTATTTT. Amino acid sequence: CASSLSPSLSTDTQYF.

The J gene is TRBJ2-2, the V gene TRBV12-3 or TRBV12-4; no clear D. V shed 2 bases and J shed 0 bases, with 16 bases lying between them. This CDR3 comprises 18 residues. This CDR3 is CASSLPGHGIANTGELFF. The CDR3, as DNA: TGTGCCAGCAGTTTACCTGGGCATGGGATCGCGAACACCGGGGAGCTGTTTTTT.

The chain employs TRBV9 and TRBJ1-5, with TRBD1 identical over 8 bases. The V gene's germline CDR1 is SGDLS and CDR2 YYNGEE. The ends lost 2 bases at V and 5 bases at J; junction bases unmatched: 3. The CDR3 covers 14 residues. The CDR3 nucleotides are TGTGCCAGCAGCGTGACAGGGGACTATCAGCCCCAGCATTTT. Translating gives CASSVTGDYQPQHF.

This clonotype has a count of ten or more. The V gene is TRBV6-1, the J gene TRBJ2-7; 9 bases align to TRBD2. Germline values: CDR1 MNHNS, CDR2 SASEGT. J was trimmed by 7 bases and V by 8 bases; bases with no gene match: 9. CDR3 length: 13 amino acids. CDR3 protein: CASGGGAPEEQYF. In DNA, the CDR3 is TGTGCCAGCGGCGGGGGGGCTCCGGAGGAGCAGTACTTC.

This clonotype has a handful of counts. The CDR3 spells CASSYSIGPYEQYF. The CDR3 nucleotides read TGTGCCAGCAGTTACTCGATCGGCCCCTACGAGCAGTACTTC. This rearrangement joins TRBV6-2 or TRBV6-3 to TRBJ2-7; D is undetermined. This CDR3 region has 14 residues. Germline V CDR1 and CDR2: MNHEY, SVGEGT. V shed 0 bases and J shed 2 bases, with 8 bases lying between them.

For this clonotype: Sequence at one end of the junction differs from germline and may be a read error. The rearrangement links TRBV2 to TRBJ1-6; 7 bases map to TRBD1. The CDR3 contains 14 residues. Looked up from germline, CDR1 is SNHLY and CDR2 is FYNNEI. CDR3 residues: CDSGGQSENSPLHF. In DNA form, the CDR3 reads TGTGACAGCGGGGGACAGTCTGAAAATTCACCCCTCCACTTT.

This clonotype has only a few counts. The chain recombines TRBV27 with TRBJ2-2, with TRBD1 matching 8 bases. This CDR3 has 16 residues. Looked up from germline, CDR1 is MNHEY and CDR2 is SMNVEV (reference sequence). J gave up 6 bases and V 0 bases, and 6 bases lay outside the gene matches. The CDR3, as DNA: TGTGCCAGCAGTTTATCGAGACAGGGGTACGCCGGGGAGCTGTTTTTT. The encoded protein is CASSLSRQGYAGELFF.

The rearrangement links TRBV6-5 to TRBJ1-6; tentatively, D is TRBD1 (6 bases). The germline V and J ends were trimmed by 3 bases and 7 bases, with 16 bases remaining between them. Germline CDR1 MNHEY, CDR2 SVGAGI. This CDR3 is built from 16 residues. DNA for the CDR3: TGTGCCAGCAGTTATGTGGGGGGCGGCCCGAATTCACCCCTCCACTTT. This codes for CASSYVGGGPNSPLHF.

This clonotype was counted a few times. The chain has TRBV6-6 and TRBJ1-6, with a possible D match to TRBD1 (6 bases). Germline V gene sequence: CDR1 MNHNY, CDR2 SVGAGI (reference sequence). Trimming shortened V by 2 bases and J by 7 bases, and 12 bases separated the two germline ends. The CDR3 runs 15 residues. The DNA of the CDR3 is TGTGCCAGCAGTTACGACAGGCCTCGAAATTCACCCCTCCACTTT. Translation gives CASSYDRPRNSPLHF.

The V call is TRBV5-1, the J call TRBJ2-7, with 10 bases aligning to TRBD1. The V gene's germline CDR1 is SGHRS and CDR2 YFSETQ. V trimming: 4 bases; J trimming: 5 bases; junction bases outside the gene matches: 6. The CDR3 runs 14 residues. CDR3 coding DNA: TGCGCCAGCAGCCCGGGACAGGGGCTGAACGAGCAGTACGTC. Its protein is CASSPGQGLNEQYV.

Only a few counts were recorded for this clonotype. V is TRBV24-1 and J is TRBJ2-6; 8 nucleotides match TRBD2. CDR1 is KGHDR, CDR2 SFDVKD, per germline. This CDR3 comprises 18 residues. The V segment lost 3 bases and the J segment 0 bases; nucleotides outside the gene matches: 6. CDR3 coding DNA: TGTGCCACCAGTGATGCGGGCGGGGGGAGCTCTGGGGCCAACGTCCTGACTTTC. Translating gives CATSDAGGGSSGANVLTF.

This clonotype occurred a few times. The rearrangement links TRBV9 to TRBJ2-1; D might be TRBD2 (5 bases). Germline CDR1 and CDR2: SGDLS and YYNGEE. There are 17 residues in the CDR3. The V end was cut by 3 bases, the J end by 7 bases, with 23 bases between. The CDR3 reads CASSARGPLTNSNEQFF. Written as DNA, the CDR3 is TGTGCCAGCAGCGCGCGAGGGCCCTTAACCAACAGTAATGAGCAGTTCTTC.

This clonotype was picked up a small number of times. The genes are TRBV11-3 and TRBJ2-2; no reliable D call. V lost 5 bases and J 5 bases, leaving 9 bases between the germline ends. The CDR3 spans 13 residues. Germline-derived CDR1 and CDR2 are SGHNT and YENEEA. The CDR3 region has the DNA TGTGCCAGCAGCCCGATGGGGACCGGGGAGCTGTTTTTT. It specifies CASSPMGTGELFF.

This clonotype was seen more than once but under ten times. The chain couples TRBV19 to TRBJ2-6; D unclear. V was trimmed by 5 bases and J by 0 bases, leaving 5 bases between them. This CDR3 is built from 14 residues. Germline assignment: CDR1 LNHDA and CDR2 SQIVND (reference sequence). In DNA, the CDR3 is TGTGCCAGTAGTTTCACCTCTGGGGCCAACGTCCTGACTTTC. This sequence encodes CASSFTSGANVLTF. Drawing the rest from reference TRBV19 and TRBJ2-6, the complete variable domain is DGGITQSPKYLFRKEGQNVTLSCEQNLNHDAMYWYRQDPGQGLRLIYYSQIVNDFQKGDIAEGYSVSREKKESFPLTVTSAQKNPTAFYLCASSFTSGANVLTFGAGSRLTVL.

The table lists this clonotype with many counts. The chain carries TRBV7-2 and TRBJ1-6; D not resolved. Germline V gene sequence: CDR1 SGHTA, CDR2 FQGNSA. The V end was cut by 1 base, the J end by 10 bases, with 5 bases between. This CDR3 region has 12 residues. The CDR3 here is CASSLVGSPLHF. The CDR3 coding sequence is TGTGCCAGCAGCTTAGTGGGGTCACCCCTCCACTTT.

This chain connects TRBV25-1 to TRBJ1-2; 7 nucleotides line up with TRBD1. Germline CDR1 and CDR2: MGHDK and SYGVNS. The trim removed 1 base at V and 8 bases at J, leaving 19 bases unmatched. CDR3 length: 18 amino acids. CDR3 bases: TGTGCCAGCAGTGAATCTCCATGGGGAGACAGGGTCTGGCAAGGCTACACCTTC. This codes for CASSESPWGDRVWQGYTF.

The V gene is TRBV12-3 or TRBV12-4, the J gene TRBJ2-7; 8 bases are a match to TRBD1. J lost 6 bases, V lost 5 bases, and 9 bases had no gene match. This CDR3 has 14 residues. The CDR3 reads CASSKRQGSGEQYF. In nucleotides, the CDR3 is TGTGCCAGCAGTAAAAGACAGGGGTCCGGCGAGCAGTACTTC.

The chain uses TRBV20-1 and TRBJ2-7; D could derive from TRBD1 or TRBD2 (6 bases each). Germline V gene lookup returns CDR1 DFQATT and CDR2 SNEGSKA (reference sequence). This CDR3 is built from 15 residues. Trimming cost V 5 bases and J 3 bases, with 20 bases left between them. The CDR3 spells CSAASSPGAFYEQYV. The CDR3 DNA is TGCAGTGCTGCCTCCTCCCCGGGGGCGTTCTACGAGCAGTACGTC.

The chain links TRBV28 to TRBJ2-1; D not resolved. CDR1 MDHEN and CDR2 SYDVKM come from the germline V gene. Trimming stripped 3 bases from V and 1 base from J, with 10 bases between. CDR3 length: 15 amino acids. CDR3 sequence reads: CASSLGSSSYNEQFF. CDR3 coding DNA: TGTGCCAGCAGTTTGGGCAGCTCTTCCTACAATGAGCAGTTCTTC.

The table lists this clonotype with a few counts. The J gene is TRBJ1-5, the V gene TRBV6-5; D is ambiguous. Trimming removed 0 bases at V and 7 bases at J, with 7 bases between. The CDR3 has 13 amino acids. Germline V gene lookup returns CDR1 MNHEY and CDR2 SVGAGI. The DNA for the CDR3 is TGTGCCAGCAGTTACTCGACGTCCCAGCCCCAGCATTTT. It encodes CASSYSTSQPQHF.

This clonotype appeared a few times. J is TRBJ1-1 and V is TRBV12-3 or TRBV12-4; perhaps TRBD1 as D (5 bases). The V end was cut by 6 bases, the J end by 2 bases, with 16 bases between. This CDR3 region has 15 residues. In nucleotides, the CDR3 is TGTGCCAGCAGGTCGGGACGGATAGCTAACACTGAAGCTTTCTTT. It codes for CASRSGRIANTEAFF.

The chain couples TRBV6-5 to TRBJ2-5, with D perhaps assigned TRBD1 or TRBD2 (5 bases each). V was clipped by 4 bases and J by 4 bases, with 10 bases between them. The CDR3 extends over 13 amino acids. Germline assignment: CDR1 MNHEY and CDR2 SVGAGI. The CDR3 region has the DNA TGTGCCAGCAGTTGGGGGAAGGCAGAGACCCAGTACTTC. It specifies CASSWGKAETQYF.

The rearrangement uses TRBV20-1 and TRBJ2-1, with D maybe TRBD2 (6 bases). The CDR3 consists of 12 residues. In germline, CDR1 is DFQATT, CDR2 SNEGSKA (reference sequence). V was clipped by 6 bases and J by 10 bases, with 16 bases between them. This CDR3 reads CSAARRVEEQFF. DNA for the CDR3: TGCAGTGCCGCTAGGAGGGTCGAGGAGCAGTTCTTC.

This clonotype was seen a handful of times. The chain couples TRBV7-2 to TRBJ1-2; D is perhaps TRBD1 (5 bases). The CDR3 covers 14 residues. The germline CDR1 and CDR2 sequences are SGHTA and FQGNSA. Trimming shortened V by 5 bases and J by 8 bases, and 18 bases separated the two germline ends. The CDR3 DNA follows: TGTGCCAGCAGCCCAGCCGGGGCCCGTCGCGGCTACACCTTC. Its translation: CASSPAGARRGYTF.